The following is a T cell receptor beta chain sequence with its context. Its antigen is unknown. The final CDR3 position lacks the conserved phenylalanine or tryptophan, pointing to a likely read error. Three rounds of nested PCR, following a modified ARM-PCR protocol, produced the TCRbeta library. MiXCR, applied by TCRdb to the multiplex PCR reads, yields one record per CDR3 protein. This table holds roughly 43,000 distinct CDR3 sequences, about three fifths found once. The data derive from a study of tumor and adjacent non-tumor tissue in lung cancer. Points from the study as a whole: Top 100 clones took a larger repertoire share in normal lung.

The CDR3 runs to 14 residues. Trimming removed 6 bases from V and 2 bases from J, with 13 bases in between. Germline V CDR1 and CDR2: WSHSY, SAAADI. RNA was extracted from bulk tissue without any cell sorting. This non-tumor lung sample came from over 3 cm beyond the tumor edge. This chain joins TRBV10-2 and TRBJ2-5; D not certain. The origin of this receptor is a man in his forties or fifties with non-small cell lung cancer. Material for sequencing was distant non-tumor lung tissue. CDR3 region: CASRPTRVQETQYL. CDR3 nucleotide sequence: TGCGCCAGCAGGCCTACGAGAGTGCAAGAGACCCAGTACCTC.